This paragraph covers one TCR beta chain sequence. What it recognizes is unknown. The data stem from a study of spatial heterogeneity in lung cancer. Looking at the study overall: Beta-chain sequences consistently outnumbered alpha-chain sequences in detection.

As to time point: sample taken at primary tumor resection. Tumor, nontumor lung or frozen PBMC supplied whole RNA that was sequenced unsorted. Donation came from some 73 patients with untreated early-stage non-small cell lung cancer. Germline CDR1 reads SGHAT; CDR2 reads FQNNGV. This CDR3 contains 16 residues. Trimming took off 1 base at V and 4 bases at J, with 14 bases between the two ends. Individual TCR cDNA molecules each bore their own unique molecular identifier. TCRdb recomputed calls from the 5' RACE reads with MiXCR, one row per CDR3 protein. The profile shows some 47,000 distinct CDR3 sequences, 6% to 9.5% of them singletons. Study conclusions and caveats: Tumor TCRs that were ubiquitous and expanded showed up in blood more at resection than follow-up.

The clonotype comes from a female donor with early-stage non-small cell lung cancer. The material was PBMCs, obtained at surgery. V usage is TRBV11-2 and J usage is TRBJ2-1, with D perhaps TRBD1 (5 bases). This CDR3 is CASSLGGGGGYNEQFF. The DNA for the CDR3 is TGTGCCAGCAGCTTAGGGGGCGGCGGCGGATACAATGAGCAGTTCTTC.